This T cell receptor beta chain emerged from a study of control samples from healthy donors and cancer patients. Germline values: CDR1 LGHNT, CDR2 FRNRAP. V lost 1 base and J lost 4; bases outside the gene matches: 6. The CDR3 covers 16 residues. TCRdb's copy holds only in-frame clones and misses some; the assay was immunoSEQ multiplex PCR. Of 390,000 or so clones listed, approximately 90% were seen once; the top ten hold roughly 6.4%. The TCR sequence derives from a man aged 35-49 years with head and neck cancer. The sequenced material came from PBMCs. The chain carries TRBV12-5 and TRBJ2-1; 8 positions match TRBD2. CDR3 nucleotide sequence: TGTGCTAGTGGTTTGGGGGCGGCGGGGGGATACAATGAGCAGTTCTTC. It codes for CASGLGAAGGYNEQFF.